The 28 T cell receptor beta chains reported below all come from one sample, sequenced in a study of graft-versus-host responses after intestinal transplantation. The protocol was immunoSEQ multiplex PCR, while the TCRdb copy is restricted to in-frame clones and leaves out a portion. The sample consists of about 71,000 clones, around 91% of them appearing once. For these TCRs, the target antigens are not known. The sequencing used unstimulated CD8+ T cells sorted from spleen or lymph node cells, collected before intestinal transplant. The receptor set was obtained from a human donor who received an intestinal transplant.

The rearrangement links TRBV6-6 to TRBJ2-1; 9 nucleotides align to TRBD2. Germline lookup yields CDR1 MNHNY and CDR2 SVGAGI (reference sequence). This CDR3 contains 14 residues. After removal of 6 bases from V and 4 bases from J, the junction contained 4 bases not matched to a gene. This chain's CDR3 is CASRVAGVYNEQFF. In DNA form, the CDR3 reads TGTGCCAGCAGGGTAGCGGGGGTTTACAATGAGCAGTTCTTC.

The rearrangement uses TRBV29-1 and TRBJ2-1; 8 positions agree with TRBD1. Germline V CDR1 and CDR2: SQVTM, ANQGSEA. The CDR3 runs to 13 residues. V lost 6 bases, J lost 2 bases, and 3 bases stayed unmatched. This chain's CDR3 is CSVSGGTYNEQFF. The CDR3 region has the DNA TGCAGCGTCTCAGGGGGCACCTACAATGAGCAGTTCTTC.

This clone showed up just once. The CDR3 DNA follows: TGTGCCAGTAGAACGACGGACTCAGGGAACACTGAAGCTTTCTTT. Amino acids: CASRTTDSGNTEAFF. This chain connects TRBV19 to TRBJ1-1; the D is unclear. The CDR3 loop spans 15 amino acids. Germline CDR1 LNHDA, CDR2 SQIVND (reference sequence). Trimming stripped 6 bases from V and 1 base from J, with 15 bases between. Drawing the rest from reference TRBV19 and TRBJ1-1, the complete variable domain is DGGITQSPKYLFRKEGQNVTLSCEQNLNHDAMYWYRQDPGQGLRLIYYSQIVNDFQKGDIAEGYSVSREKKESFPLTVTSAQKNPTAFYLCASRTTDSGNTEAFFGQGTRLTVV.

The CDR3 bases are TGTGCCAGCAGCCCCCCCCAGGGCGATGGCTACACCTTC. It translates to CASSPPQGDGYTF. This chain connects TRBV7-9 to TRBJ1-2; D is perhaps TRBD1 (5 bases). V was trimmed by 5 bases and J by 6 bases, leaving 13 bases between them. The CDR3 contains 13 residues. Germline V gene sequence: CDR1 SEHNR, CDR2 FQNEAQ (reference sequence).

This chain uses TRBV6-6 with TRBJ2-1, with 8 positions matching TRBD1. V lost 2 bases to trimming and J lost 8 bases; unmatched junction nucleotides: 5. This CDR3 region has 14 residues. Germline V gene lookup returns CDR1 MNHNY and CDR2 SVGAGI (reference sequence). The CDR3 DNA is TGTGCCAGCAGTTACACGACAGGGGAGGATGAGCAGTTCTTC. This translates into CASSYTTGEDEQFF.

This chain links TRBV13 with TRBJ2-3; 12 positions agree with TRBD2. CDR1 and CDR2 from the germline V gene are PRHDT and FYEKMQ (reference sequence). The CDR3 has 17 amino acids. V shed 5 bases and J 5 bases; nucleotides not matched to a gene: 11. The CDR3: CASSATSGGSWGDTQYF. The CDR3 region has the DNA TGTGCCAGCAGCGCGACTAGCGGGGGCTCCTGGGGAGATACGCAGTATTTT.

The CDR3 region has the DNA TGTGCCATCAGTGAGTTGCCTAGCGGGGGGAAAGAGACCCAGTACTTC. Translating it yields CAISELPSGGKETQYF. The chain is built from TRBV10-3 and TRBJ2-5, with TRBD2 matching 11 bases. This CDR3 comprises 16 residues. J gave up 3 bases and V 1 base, and 4 bases lay outside the gene matches. Per germline, CDR1 ENHRY and CDR2 SYGVKD.

In this sample, this clone turned up a few times. The V and J genes are TRBV11-2 and TRBJ2-7, with 8 bases fitting TRBD2. Germline lookup yields CDR1 SGHAT and CDR2 FQNNGV. V lost 3 bases, J lost 2 bases, and 3 bases stayed unmatched. The CDR3 is made up of 14 amino acids. CDR3: CASSFGTSAYEQYF. DNA for the CDR3: TGTGCCAGCAGCTTCGGGACTAGTGCCTACGAGCAGTACTTC.

The chain couples TRBV11-2 to TRBJ1-1; 8 nucleotides match TRBD1. The germline gives CDR1 SGHAT, CDR2 FQNNGV. The CDR3 loop spans 15 amino acids. Trimming cost V 4 bases and J 0 bases; bases outside gene matches: 4. In DNA, the CDR3 is TGTGCCAGCAGCTCTGGACAGGGTATGAACACTGAAGCTTTCTTT. This sequence encodes CASSSGQGMNTEAFF.

The chain is built from TRBV29-1 and TRBJ2-7; the D is unclear. The CDR3 has 12 amino acids. Trimming left V 2 bases short and J 3 bases short, with 8 bases between. CDR1 and CDR2 (germline): SQVTM, ANQGSEA. Written as DNA, the CDR3 is TGCAGCGTTGAAAGCCTAGGCTACGAGCAGTACTTC. Protein product: CSVESLGYEQYF.

The genes are TRBV9 and TRBJ1-1, with 8 bases aligning to TRBD1. Losses at the gene ends were 4 bases for V and 1 base for J; bases not matched to a gene: 6. This CDR3 is built from 15 residues. Germline CDR1 reads SGDLS; CDR2 reads YYNGEE. The CDR3 nucleotides read TGTGCCAGCAGCCATATCGGGACAGGGAACACTGAAGCTTTCTTT. Encoded protein: CASSHIGTGNTEAFF.

In nucleotides, the CDR3 is TGCGCCAGCAGCCCCACAATTGGACAGGGTCAGCCCCAGCATTTT. It codes for CASSPTIGQGQPQHF. The V and J genes are TRBV4-1 and TRBJ1-5; 8 positions match TRBD1. The CDR3 contains 15 residues. Germline CDR1 is MGHRA and CDR2 is YSYEKL. J was trimmed by 6 bases and V by 4 bases; bases with no gene match: 8.

This chain links TRBV18 with TRBJ2-1; 8 nucleotides agree with TRBD2. This CDR3 is 14 amino acids long. The germline V gene has CDR1 KGHSH and CDR2 LQKENI. With V trimmed by 6 bases and J by 8 bases, 9 bases remained unmatched. In nucleotides, the CDR3 is TGTGCCAGCTCTCCGCCCGGGGGGGCCGATGAGCAGTTCTTC. Translating it yields CASSPPGGADEQFF.

J is TRBJ2-7 and V is TRBV7-3; D is unclear. CDR3 length: 13 amino acids. Germline assignment: CDR1 SGHTA and CDR2 FQGTGA. Trimming removed 3 bases from V and 3 bases from J, with 9 bases in between. CDR3 bases: TGTGCCAGCAGCTTTGGGCCGAGCTACGAGCAGTACTTC. Translating gives CASSFGPSYEQYF.

The chain carries TRBV7-3 and TRBJ2-1, with D possibly TRBD2 on 5 matching bases. Germline V lookup: CDR1 SGHTA, CDR2 FQGTGA. V lost 5 bases and J lost 5, with 16 bases in between. The CDR3 consists of 15 residues. CDR3 sequence reads: CASSPYSGVDNEQFF. The CDR3 coding sequence is TGTGCCAGCAGCCCCTACTCCGGGGTCGACAATGAGCAGTTCTTC.

The chain combines TRBV7-9 with TRBJ2-5, with a possible D match to TRBD1 (5 bases). The V end lost 6 bases, the J end lost 5 bases, and 13 bases lay between the germline ends. The CDR3 spans 13 residues. Germline V gene lookup returns CDR1 SEHNR and CDR2 FQNEAQ (reference sequence). CDR3 amino acids: CASRPRVGETQYF. Written as DNA, the CDR3 is TGTGCCAGCAGGCCCAGGGTGGGCGAGACCCAGTACTTC.

The chain recombines TRBV2 with TRBJ2-1; TRBD2 matches at 7 bases. The CDR3 covers 15 residues. V was pared by 3 bases and J by 6 bases, with 8 bases of the junction left unmatched. Per the germline V gene, CDR1 is SNHLY and CDR2 is FYNNEI. Written as DNA, the CDR3 is TGTGCCAGCAGTGAGGAGCGGGGAACTCTCAATGAGCAGTTCTTC. It is translated as CASSEERGTLNEQFF.

On this clone: This CDR3 is also generated by other DNA sequences in the sample. The gene calls are TRBV9 and TRBJ2-3; 7 positions agree with TRBD2. This CDR3 contains 15 residues. Per germline, CDR1 SGDLS and CDR2 YYNGEE. The trim removed 0 bases at V and 1 base at J, leaving 2 bases unmatched. The CDR3 region has the DNA TGTGCCAGCAGCGTAGGGGGGGGTCGCACAGATACGCAGTATTTT. Its protein is CASSVGGGRTDTQYF. The full variable domain, with the rest looked up from reference TRBV9 and TRBJ2-3, is DSGVTQTPKHLITATGQRVTLRCSPRSGDLSVYWYQQSLDQGLQFLIQYYNGEERAKGNILERFSAQQFPDLHSELNLSSLELGDSALYFCASSVGGGRTDTQYFGPGTRLTVL.

The chain has TRBV5-6 and TRBJ1-3; 7 bases are a match to TRBD1. CDR3 length equals 16 residues. Trimming cost V 0 bases and J 3 bases; bases outside gene matches: 6. Germline V lookup: CDR1 SGHDT, CDR2 YYEEEE. CDR3 sequence: CASSLGDSWSGNTIYF. The CDR3 DNA reads TGTGCCAGCAGCTTGGGGGACAGTTGGAGTGGAAACACCATATATTTT.

This chain joins TRBV6-6 and TRBJ2-7; TRBD1 is a possible D gene (6 bases). Germline lookup yields CDR1 MNHNY and CDR2 SVGAGI (reference sequence). This CDR3 contains 14 residues. Trimming took off 2 bases at V and 5 bases at J, with 13 bases between the two ends. For the CDR3, the DNA is TGTGCCAGCAGTTACCCAGGGGAGATGGACGAGCAGTACTTC. Translation: CASSYPGEMDEQYF.

The chain links TRBV19 to TRBJ2-7, with a possible D match to TRBD2 (6 bases). The germline V gene encodes CDR1 LNHDA and CDR2 SQIVND (reference sequence). The V end was cut by 10 bases, the J end by 2 bases, with 15 bases between. This CDR3 region has 13 residues. The CDR3 nucleotides are TGTGCCACCGGACCGGGACTGGCCTACGAGCAGTACTTC. The encoded protein is CATGPGLAYEQYF. Looking up the rest from reference TRBV19 and TRBJ2-7 gives the full variable domain: DGGITQSPKYLFRKEGQNVTLSCEQNLNHDAMYWYRQDPGQGLRLIYYSQIVNDFQKGDIAEGYSVSREKKESFPLTVTSAQKNPTAFYLCATGPGLAYEQYFGPGTRLTVT.

The chain uses TRBV6-1 and TRBJ1-6; D uncertain. V lost 6 bases and J lost 7, with 7 bases in between. CDR1 and CDR2 from the germline V gene are MNHNS and SASEGT. There are 12 residues in the CDR3. The CDR3 DNA reads TGTGCCAGCAGCCCACAAAATTCACCCCTCCACTTT. Translation gives CASSPQNSPLHF.

The CDR3 region is CASSSRRGGPDTQYF. In nucleotides, the CDR3 is TGTGCCAGCAGCTCCCGGCGGGGGGGCCCAGATACGCAGTATTTT. The chain has TRBV7-8 and TRBJ2-3; 9 positions match TRBD2. V gave up 4 bases and J gave up 4 bases; unmatched junction bases: 6. Germline CDR1 reads SGHVS; CDR2 reads FQNEAQ. The CDR3 totals 15 residues.

The V gene is TRBV27, the J gene TRBJ2-7; 7 bases fit TRBD2. This CDR3 is 15 amino acids long. Trimming took 6 bases from V and 9 from J; bases not matched to a gene: 17. Per germline, CDR1 MNHEY and CDR2 SMNVEV (reference sequence). CDR3 amino acids: CASSPRGDFVTVQYF. In DNA, the CDR3 is TGTGCCAGCAGCCCCCGGGGGGACTTCGTTACCGTGCAGTACTTC.

The chain links TRBV9 to TRBJ1-1, with D unclear. Trimming left V 4 bases short and J 6 bases short, with 19 bases between. The CDR3 consists of 15 residues. The V gene's germline CDR1 is SGDLS and CDR2 YYNGEE. CDR3 sequence (DNA): TGTGCCAGCAGCCCACAGTCGTCGGAGGGAGCTGAAGCTTTCTTT. It codes for CASSPQSSEGAEAFF.

The rearrangement links TRBV6-6 to TRBJ1-1; D gene uncertain. Germline CDR1 MNHNY, CDR2 SVGAGI (reference sequence). CDR3 size: 14 residues. V dropped 7 bases and J dropped 7 bases, with 19 bases sitting between them. Written as DNA, the CDR3 is TGTGCCAGCACCCCAGGTCCAGAAGTGGGTGAAGCTTTCTTT. It specifies CASTPGPEVGEAFF.

The genes are TRBV7-9 and TRBJ1-5; D not certain. Trimming took 4 bases from V and 4 from J, leaving 5 bases between them. From germline, CDR1 is SEHNR and CDR2 FQNEAQ (reference sequence). The CDR3 extends over 12 amino acids. The CDR3 DNA sequence: TGTGCCAGCAGCTCGGGGAATCAGCCCCAGCATTTT. It specifies CASSSGNQPQHF.

The rearrangement links TRBV30 to TRBJ1-1, with TRBD1 as a possible D gene (5 bases). Trimming cost V 4 bases and J 5 bases, with 14 bases left between them. CDR1 and CDR2 from the germline V gene are GTSNPN and SVGIG (reference sequence). The CDR3 runs to 13 residues. CDR3 loop: CAWTLRGVTEAFF. The CDR3 nucleotides are TGTGCCTGGACTCTACGGGGGGTGACTGAAGCTTTCTTT.